This is a list of T cell receptor beta chains from one sample in a study of blood T cells in healthy people across ages. Via MiXCR, TCRdb re-called the 5' RACE reads, giving one row per CDR3 protein. The sample holds about 1,800,000 distinct CDR3 sequences, roughly 28% seen once. The sequenced sample consisted of blood. Every receptor here comes from a woman in her 30s in good health. The CDR3 runs from the conserved cysteine through the conserved F or W. The order of the fields is J gene, clone size, D gene, V gene, CDR3 DNA, CDR3 protein. D genes are given only for firm matches. A clone size is listed for some rows: how often the clone was seen (once, few, many), or a class if it is expanded.

TRBJ2-3 once . TRBV7-3 TGTGCCAGCAGCCCATCGACTTTGGGGAGGCAGTATTTT CASSPSTLGRQYF
TRBJ2-7 many TRBD2 TRBV20-1 TGCAGTGCTAGGGAGACTAGCGGGAGGGCACTGAAATACGAGCAGTACTTC CSARETSGRALKYEQYF
TRBJ2-7 few . TRBV12-3/TRBV12-4 TGTGCCAGCAGCCTAGGAGGGAGAAACCTTTACGAGCAGTACTTC CASSLGGRNLYEQYF
TRBJ2-1 . TRBD2 TRBV12-3/TRBV12-4 TGTGCCTCCCATAGCGGGGGAGCATGGGATGAGCAGTTCTTC CASHSGGAWDEQFF
TRBJ2-7 . . TRBV20-1 TGCAGTGGGGGCAACTACAATGAGCAGTACTTC CSGGNYNEQYF
TRBJ2-5 . TRBD1 TRBV12-3/TRBV12-4 TGTGCCAGCAGTGGGGACAGTGGGTTGGAGACCCAGTACTTC CASSGDSGLETQYF
TRBJ1-2 few . TRBV3-1 TGTGCCAGCAGCCAAGACAGGGGAAAGCCTGGCTACACCTTC CASSQDRGKPGYTF
TRBJ1-2 . TRBD1 TRBV10-2 TGCGCCAGCAGGGGAGGCCGACAGGGGACAAGTGGCTACACCTTC CASRGGRQGTSGYTF
TRBJ2-3 . . TRBV6-2/TRBV6-3 TGTGCCAGTTTGGACATCCAACACCTCGGCACAGATACGCAGTATTTT CASLDIQHLGTDTQYF
TRBJ2-3 . TRBD2 TRBV12-3/TRBV12-4 TGTGCCAGCAGTTTCAGGTTAGCGGGAGTGGAAACAGATACGCAGTATTTT CASSFRLAGVETDTQYF
TRBJ1-2 . TRBD1 TRBV6-2/TRBV6-3 TGTGCCAGCAACGAACAGGGGAAGAGAGGCTACACCTTC CASNEQGKRGYTF
TRBJ2-7 . TRBD1 TRBV10-3 TGTGCCATCAGTGAGGACAGGGACGAGCAGTACTTC CAISEDRDEQYF
TRBJ2-3 . . TRBV2 TGTGCCAGCGGACCGGGACTTCGTACAGATACGCAGTATTTT CASGPGLRTDTQYF
TRBJ2-7 many . TRBV18 TGTGCCAGCTCACCCCCGGCCAGGGGCGGCGAGCAGTACTTC CASSPPARGGEQYF
TRBJ2-3 few . TRBV2 TGTGCCAGCAGAGTAATAGCGGCCAGGGATACGCAGTATTTT CASRVIAARDTQYF
TRBJ2-7 many TRBD2 TRBV7-9 TGTGCCAGCAGCTTGGGACTAAGTAACGAGCAGTACTTC CASSLGLSNEQYF
TRBJ2-5 many TRBD2 TRBV20-1 TGCAGTGCTGCACCGGGACTAGCCCCAGAGACCCAGTACTTC CSAAPGLAPETQYF
TRBJ2-1 once TRBD2 TRBV10-2 TGCGTCAGCCACCGGACTAGCGGGGGGGCTTCTGAGCAGTTCTTC CVSHRTSGGASEQFF
TRBJ1-2 . TRBD1 TRBV12-3/TRBV12-4 TGTGCCAGCAGTTTACCCGACAGGGATCAGGGCTACACCTTC CASSLPDRDQGYTF
TRBJ2-1 . TRBD1 TRBV28 TGTGCCAGCAGTTTAAGTGCAGGGGGCTCAATTTTGAGCTCCTACAATGAGCAGTTCTTC CASSLSAGGSILSSYNEQFF
TRBJ1-1 . . TRBV15 TGTGCCACCAGCAGAGGTCGGCGGGGGTGGAGCACTGAAGCTTTCTTT CATSRGRRGWSTEAFF
TRBJ2-3 few TRBD2 TRBV7-2 TGTGCCAGCAGCTTAGAAAAACTAGCGGGAGACGTAGATACGCAGTATTTT CASSLEKLAGDVDTQYF
TRBJ2-4 few . TRBV6-1 TGTGCCAGCAGTGAAGGATTGGCTCGAGGTCACATTCAGTACTTC CASSEGLARGHIQYF
TRBJ2-5 . . TRBV20-1 TGCAGTGTTACCACTAGATGGGAGACCCAGTACTTC CSVTTRWETQYF
TRBJ2-3 few TRBD2 TRBV10-3 TGTGCCATCGGGGGGGTATTAGGAGGCACAGATACGCAGTATTTT CAIGGVLGGTDTQYF
TRBJ2-3 . . TRBV7-2 TGTGCCAGCAGCTTTAAGGACACTCTAAGCACAGATACGCAGTATTTT CASSFKDTLSTDTQYF
TRBJ1-1 . . TRBV15 TGTGCCACCAGCACTCGACAGCGAACTGAAGCTTTCTTT CATSTRQRTEAFF
TRBJ2-7 . . TRBV9 TGTGCCAGCAGCGCCCAAGGAGCAACCTACGAGCAGTACTTC CASSAQGATYEQYF
TRBJ2-6 . . TRBV20-1 TGCAGTGCCAGAGACGCATCCTCTGGGGCCAACGTCCTGACTTTC CSARDASSGANVLTF
TRBJ1-1 few . TRBV7-6 TGTGCCAGCAGGCCCGGTCAGAACACTGAAGCTTTCTTT CASRPGQNTEAFF
TRBJ2-5 many . TRBV4-2 TGTGCCAGCAGCCAAGGACAGATCAGACAAGAGACCCAGTACTTC CASSQGQIRQETQYF
TRBJ1-2 few . TRBV12-3/TRBV12-4 TGTGCCAGCAGTTATTCGATTGACGGCTACACCTTC CASSYSIDGYTF
TRBJ2-3 few TRBD1 TRBV27 TGTGCCAGCAGTTTACGGCGACAGGGCCCCGGGGCAGATACGCAGTATTTT CASSLRRQGPGADTQYF
TRBJ1-4 once . TRBV4-3 TGCGCCAGCAGCCAAGATTCCCCCCGGGACGAAAAACTGTTTTTT CASSQDSPRDEKLFF
TRBJ2-5 many . TRBV20-1 TGCAGTGCTAGAGATCTTGGGGCGGAGGAGACCCAGTACTTC CSARDLGAEETQYF
TRBJ2-3 many . TRBV29-1 TGCAGCGTTGCTGGGGGCAGCACAGATACGCAGTATTTT CSVAGGSTDTQYF
TRBJ2-1 . . TRBV7-2 TGTGCCAGCAGCTTGTTGGGGTATGTTGCGCATGAGCAGTTCTTC CASSLLGYVAHEQFF
TRBJ1-1 once TRBD1 TRBV28 TGTGCCAGCAGTGTACAGGGGAAGGGGCCTGAAGCTTTCTTT CASSVQGKGPEAFF
TRBJ2-5 many . TRBV29-1 TGCAGCGTTGAACTGCTCCGGGGGACCCAGTACTTC CSVELLRGTQYF
TRBJ2-3 . TRBD2 TRBV12-3/TRBV12-4 TGTGCCAGCAGTTGGACTAGCGGGAGAGCAGATACGCAGTATTTT CASSWTSGRADTQYF
TRBJ1-3 . . TRBV7-2 TGTGCCAGCAGCTTAGATTGGAACTCTGGAAACACCATATATTTT CASSLDWNSGNTIYF
TRBJ2-1 . TRBD2 TRBV7-9 TGTGCCAGCAGCCTCCCCGGGACTAGCGGGGACAATGAGCAGTTCTTC CASSLPGTSGDNEQFF
TRBJ1-4 few TRBD1 TRBV15 TGTGCCACCAGCAGAGGGGACAGGGGGACAACTAATGAAAAACTGTTTTTT CATSRGDRGTTNEKLFF
TRBJ2-1 many TRBD2 TRBV12-3/TRBV12-4 TGTGCCAGCAGTTTCAAGCAAGCGGGGCACAATGAGCAGTTCTTC CASSFKQAGHNEQFF
TRBJ2-6 few . TRBV2 TGTGCCAGCAGTGAAGCGCTCATGGGGGCCTCTGGGGCCAACGTCCTGACTTTC CASSEALMGASGANVLTF
TRBJ1-4 . . TRBV2 TGTGCCAGCAGCGGGAAGGACAGTGCAACTAATGAAAAACTGTTTTTT CASSGKDSATNEKLFF
TRBJ2-1 . TRBD1 TRBV7-9 TGTGCCAGCAGTTCCTTACGGACAGGGGTCGGTGAGCAGTTCTTC CASSSLRTGVGEQFF
TRBJ1-1 many . TRBV10-3 TGTGCCATCAGGGGGGGTTCGGGCACTGAAGCTTTCTTT CAIRGGSGTEAFF
TRBJ2-5 many . TRBV29-1 TGCAGCGTTGGGGGGGCTCCTAACCAAGAGACCCAGTACTTC CSVGGAPNQETQYF
TRBJ1-2 few TRBD1 TRBV9 TGTGCCAGCAGCCCCTTTACCGGGACAGGGTTTAACTATGGCTACACCTTC CASSPFTGTGFNYGYTF
TRBJ2-1 few . TRBV6-2/TRBV6-3 TGTGCCAGCTCCCGGGACAAAGCCTACAATGAGCAGTTCTTC CASSRDKAYNEQFF
TRBJ2-7 many TRBD2 TRBV20-1 TGCAGTGCTAGTGGACTAGCGGGCGAGCAGTACTTC CSASGLAGEQYF
TRBJ2-7 . . TRBV30 TGTGCCTGGAGTCAGGACGAGCAGTACTTC CAWSQDEQYF